The 31 T cell receptor beta chains below were found in one sample sequenced in a study of cytomegalovirus exposure and HLA in healthy donors. The PCR employed 60 Vbeta primers together with 13 Jbeta primers. Profiling relied on immunoSEQ multiplex PCR, and the TCRdb table lists in-frame clones only, not all of them. The sample includes about 110,000 clones, around 86% of them seen just once. Source material: PBMCs. These receptors were obtained from a man aged 40-50 years in good health and CMV-seronegative.

This rearrangement joins TRBV6-5 to TRBJ1-1, with D unclear. This CDR3 has 13 amino acids. Trimming took off 5 bases at V and 5 bases at J, with 12 bases between the two ends. From germline, CDR1 is MNHEY and CDR2 SVGAGI. Here the CDR3 reads CASSPLGETEAFF. Written as DNA, the CDR3 is TGTGCCAGCAGTCCCCTCGGGGAGACTGAAGCTTTCTTT.

The chain couples TRBV5-1 to TRBJ1-2; D remains unclear. The CDR3 length is 14 residues. Trimming cost V 4 bases and J 6 bases, with 16 bases left between them. Germline loops: CDR1 SGHRS, CDR2 YFSETQ. CDR3 in DNA: TGCGCCAGCAGCCTAAGACAAGACGTGCATGGCTACACCTTC. Its protein product is CASSLRQDVHGYTF. Variable domain in full (rest from reference TRBV5-1 and TRBJ1-2): KAGVTQTPRYLIKTRGQQVTLSCSPISGHRSVSWYQQTPGQGLQFLFEYFSETQRNKGNFPGRFSGRQFSNSRSEMNVSTLELGDSALYLCASSLRQDVHGYTFGSGTRLTVV.

V is TRBV7-9 and J is TRBJ2-2, with D unclear. CDR3 size: 15 residues. The V gene's germline CDR1 is SEHNR and CDR2 FQNEAQ (reference sequence). Deletions cut 5 bases from V and 4 bases from J, with 14 bases between. The CDR3 nucleotides read TGTGCCAGCAGCATAAGAGTCACCGCCACCGGGGAGCTGTTTTTT. This gives the protein CASSIRVTATGELFF.

The rearrangement links TRBV7-9 to TRBJ1-3; D might be TRBD1 (5 bases). V lost 4 bases to trimming and J lost 11 bases, with 18 bases between them. Germline V gene data show CDR1 as SEHNR and CDR2 as FQNEAQ (reference sequence). The CDR3 covers 14 residues. The CDR3 DNA follows: TGTGCCAGCAGCTCGCCGGGACTGCCCATTTCCATATATTTT. Translation gives CASSSPGLPISIYF.

The V gene is TRBV7-9, the J gene TRBJ2-7, with D perhaps matching TRBD2 (5 bases). Trimming stripped 4 bases from V and 6 bases from J, with 13 bases between. There are 13 residues in the CDR3. The germline V gene encodes CDR1 SEHNR and CDR2 FQNEAQ (reference sequence). The CDR3: CASSSSLTLEQYF. CDR3 in DNA: TGTGCCAGCAGCTCTAGCCTTACGCTCGAGCAGTACTTC.

This chain connects TRBV7-2 to TRBJ2-7; D is perhaps TRBD2 (5 bases). The germline V and J ends were trimmed by 1 base and 6 bases, with 13 bases remaining between them. CDR3 size: 14 residues. From germline, CDR1 is SGHTA and CDR2 FQGNSA. CDR3 amino acids: CASSLGRSPPEQYF. The CDR3 DNA reads TGTGCCAGCAGCTTAGGGAGGTCCCCCCCCGAGCAGTACTTC.

The chain carries TRBV5-6 and TRBJ2-1; possible D gene TRBD1, 6 bases. In germline, CDR1 is SGHDT, CDR2 YYEEEE. V gave up 2 bases and J gave up 13 bases, with 13 bases separating them. The CDR3 totals 12 residues. The CDR3 nucleotides are TGTGCCAGCAGCTTTAAACAGGGTGGCCAGTTCTTC. Residues: CASSFKQGGQFF.

The chain recombines TRBV19 with TRBJ1-4; TRBD1 aligns across 8 bases. Germline CDR1 reads LNHDA; CDR2 reads SQIVND (reference sequence). This CDR3 contains 16 residues. V lost 6 bases, J lost 1 base, and 7 bases stayed unmatched. This chain's CDR3 is CASSRRQGRTNEKLFF. The CDR3 nucleotides are TGTGCCAGTAGCAGAAGACAGGGGCGAACTAATGAAAAACTGTTTTTT.

This chain joins TRBV5-1 and TRBJ2-2, with 9 bases lining up with TRBD1. Trimming at V came to 4 bases and at J to 7 bases, leaving 11 bases not matched to a gene. Looked up from germline, CDR1 is SGHRS and CDR2 is YFSETQ. CDR3 length: 16 amino acids. The CDR3 region is CASSLRTGELLGELFF. CDR3 nucleotides: TGCGCCAGCAGCCTTAGGACAGGGGAGCTGCTCGGGGAGCTGTTTTTT.

This chain uses TRBV7-2 with TRBJ1-1; D is unresolved. The CDR3 has 14 amino acids. V dropped 2 bases and J dropped 1 base, with 8 bases sitting between them. Germline V gene data show CDR1 as SGHTA and CDR2 as FQGNSA. This chain's CDR3 is CASSLIPENTEAFF. The CDR3 nucleotides read TGTGCCAGCAGCTTAATCCCAGAGAACACTGAAGCTTTCTTT.

The V and J genes are TRBV9 and TRBJ1-5; unclear D gene. Germline V gene lookup returns CDR1 SGDLS and CDR2 YYNGEE. The CDR3 runs to 13 residues. The V and J ends lost 2 bases and 2 bases respectively, with 5 bases between them. The CDR3 is CASSVTGNQPQHF. Written as DNA, the CDR3 is TGTGCCAGCAGCGTCACGGGCAATCAGCCCCAGCATTTT. Based on the CDR3 plus reference TRBV9 and TRBJ1-5, the full variable domain is DSGVTQTPKHLITATGQRVTLRCSPRSGDLSVYWYQQSLDQGLQFLIQYYNGEERAKGNILERFSAQQFPDLHSELNLSSLELGDSALYFCASSVTGNQPQHFGDGTRLSIL.

The rearrangement joins TRBV7-2 to TRBJ1-1, with 8 bases lining up with TRBD1. In germline, CDR1 is SGHTA, CDR2 FQGNSA. V gave up 3 bases and J gave up 5 bases; unmatched junction bases: 5. The CDR3 consists of 14 residues. The CDR3 coding sequence is TGTGCCAGCAGCTTTCAGGGGGCGAGGACTGAAGCTTTCTTT. It translates to CASSFQGARTEAFF. The full variable domain, rest sourced from reference TRBV7-2 and TRBJ1-1, is GAGVSQSPSNKVTEKGKDVELRCDPISGHTALYWYRQSLGQGLEFLIYFQGNSAPDKSGLPSDRFSAERTGGSVSTLTIQRTQQEDSAVYLCASSFQGARTEAFFGQGTRLTVV.

The V gene is TRBV5-8, the J gene TRBJ1-5; D perhaps matches TRBD1 (6 bases). CDR1 is SGHTS, CDR2 YDEGEE, per germline. The V gene lost 0 bases and the J gene lost 4 bases, with 11 bases spanning the gap. The CDR3 runs 15 residues. The CDR3 spells CASSLVRTDNQPQHF. In nucleotides, the CDR3 is TGTGCCAGCAGCTTGGTTCGGACAGATAATCAGCCCCAGCATTTT.

V is TRBV14 and J is TRBJ2-7; D might be TRBD1 (5 bases). With 4 bases removed from V and 3 bases from J, the gap between germline ends came to 7 bases. The length of the CDR3 is 12 residues. CDR1 and CDR2 from the germline V gene are SGHDN and FVKESK. The CDR3 region is CASSRQLYEQYF. The CDR3, as DNA: TGTGCCAGCAGCCGACAGCTCTACGAGCAGTACTTC.

The chain has TRBV5-6 and TRBJ2-7; D may be TRBD2 (5 bases). This CDR3 is 15 amino acids long. V was clipped by 1 base and J by 0 bases, with 11 bases between them. Germline V CDR1 and CDR2: SGHDT, YYEEEE. The CDR3 protein is CASSLTGFSSYEQYF. CDR3 sequence (DNA): TGTGCCAGCAGCTTGACGGGATTTAGCTCCTACGAGCAGTACTTC.

The CDR3 DNA is TGTGCCTGGACCCAGGGGGCGGTCACTGAAGCTTTCTTT. Its translation: CAWTQGAVTEAFF. This chain links TRBV30 with TRBJ1-1; 8 bases line up with TRBD1. J lost 4 bases, V lost 4 bases, and 5 bases had no gene match. Per germline, CDR1 GTSNPN and CDR2 SVGIG (reference sequence). The CDR3 has 13 residues. Filled out from reference TRBV30 and TRBJ1-1, the complete variable domain reads SQTIHQWPATLVQPVGSPLSLECTVEGTSNPNLYWYRQAAGRGLQLLFYSVGIGQISSEVPQNLSASRPQDRQFILSSKKLLLSDSGFYLCAWTQGAVTEAFFGQGTRLTVV.

The chain uses TRBV5-4 and TRBJ1-2; D is unresolved. V lost 2 bases, J lost 0 bases, and 8 bases lay in between. From germline, CDR1 is SGHNT and CDR2 YYREEE (reference sequence). CDR3 length: 14 amino acids. CDR3 sequence: CASSLELANYGYTF. Here the CDR3 DNA reads TGTGCCAGCAGCTTAGAATTAGCTAACTATGGCTACACCTTC.

CDR3 sequence reads: CASSITGGRGQPQHF. CDR3 in DNA: TGTGCCAGTAGTATAACAGGGGGCAGAGGACAGCCCCAGCATTTT. The J gene is TRBJ1-5, the V gene TRBV19; TRBD1 aligns across 9 bases. The CDR3 is made up of 15 amino acids. With 2 bases clipped from V and 7 bases from J, the junction kept 6 bases outside the gene matches. Germline CDR1 reads LNHDA; CDR2 reads SQIVND (reference sequence).

The J gene is TRBJ1-3, the V gene TRBV29-1; TRBD1 is a possible D gene (6 bases). In germline, CDR1 is SQVTM, CDR2 ANQGSEA. The CDR3 is made up of 14 amino acids. V dropped 4 bases and J dropped 2 bases, with 12 bases sitting between them. The CDR3 DNA sequence: TGCAGCGTTGCCCACGGGGGGCCTGGAAACACCATATATTTT. It is translated as CSVAHGGPGNTIYF.

The CDR3: CSVGGPGAQSEQYF. CDR3 sequence (DNA): TGCAGCGTTGGAGGGCCAGGGGCGCAGAGCGAGCAGTACTTC. This chain uses TRBV29-1 with TRBJ2-5; TRBD1 might be the D (6 bases). The J call is doubtful: the DNA matches TRBJ2-7 better. Germline CDR1 is SQVTM and CDR2 is ANQGSEA. The CDR3 is made up of 14 amino acids.

The chain employs TRBV7-9 and TRBJ1-6, with D perhaps TRBD1 (6 bases). V was shortened by 5 bases and J by 7 bases, with 9 bases between the two germline ends. This CDR3 has 13 residues. Germline CDR1 is SEHNR and CDR2 is FQNEAQ (reference sequence). CDR3: CASSPQGNSPLHF. CDR3 DNA sequence: TGTGCCAGCAGCCCGCAGGGGAATTCACCCCTCCACTTT.

This rearrangement joins TRBV19 to TRBJ2-3; 7 bases agree with TRBD2. The length of the CDR3 is 14 residues. Germline assignment: CDR1 LNHDA and CDR2 SQIVND (reference sequence). V was pared by 7 bases and J by 2 bases, with 6 bases of the junction left unmatched. CDR3 sequence (DNA): TGTGCCAGTAACCTGGGACTATTCACAGATACGCAGTATTTT. This codes for CASNLGLFTDTQYF.

The chain couples TRBV2 to TRBJ2-2; maybe TRBD2 (6 bases). Trimming removed 4 bases from V and 1 base from J, with 13 bases in between. Looked up from germline, CDR1 is SNHLY and CDR2 is FYNNEI. The CDR3 contains 16 residues. The CDR3 DNA follows: TGTGCCAGCAGTGTCGCGGGGAGTCGGAACACCGGGGAGCTGTTTTTT. Translation: CASSVAGSRNTGELFF. Drawing the rest from reference TRBV2 and TRBJ2-2, the complete variable domain is EPEVTQTPSHQVTQMGQEVILRCVPISNHLYFYWYRQILGQKVEFLVSFYNNEISEKSEIFDDQFSVERPDGSNFTLKIRSTKLEDSAMYFCASSVAGSRNTGELFFGEGSRLTVL.

The CDR3 spells CASSQGHPNSGANVLTF. In nucleotides, the CDR3 is TGCGCCAGCAGCCAGGGACATCCTAACTCTGGGGCCAACGTCCTGACTTTC. The V call is TRBV4-3, the J call TRBJ2-6; a weak D match, TRBD1 (6 bases). Germline V gene data show CDR1 as LGHNA and CDR2 as YSLEER. CDR3 length: 17 residues. V was clipped by 3 bases and J by 0 bases, with 12 bases between them.

The rearrangement uses TRBV29-1 and TRBJ1-1; 7 bases are a match to TRBD1. Germline assignment: CDR1 SQVTM and CDR2 ANQGSEA. The CDR3 length is 12 residues. The V gene end was trimmed by 4 bases and the J gene end by 3 bases; junction bases not matched to a gene: 2. The CDR3 nucleotides read TGCAGCGTTGCAGGGGGTGACACTGAAGCTTTCTTT. It translates to CSVAGGDTEAFF.

The rearrangement links TRBV5-1 to TRBJ2-7, with 9 nucleotides matching TRBD1. Germline V gene sequence: CDR1 SGHRS, CDR2 YFSETQ. Trimming cost V 2 bases and J 4 bases; bases outside gene matches: 7. The CDR3 sequence is 15 residues long. CDR3: CASSLGGTGRYEQYF. CDR3 bases: TGCGCCAGCAGCTTAGGCGGGACAGGGAGGTACGAGCAGTACTTC. The full variable domain, with the rest looked up from reference TRBV5-1 and TRBJ2-7, is KAGVTQTPRYLIKTRGQQVTLSCSPISGHRSVSWYQQTPGQGLQFLFEYFSETQRNKGNFPGRFSGRQFSNSRSEMNVSTLELGDSALYLCASSLGGTGRYEQYFGPGTRLTVT.

This clone was picked up a small number of times. The rearrangement joins TRBV6-6 to TRBJ1-1; a weak D match, TRBD1 (6 bases). CDR1 and CDR2 from the germline V gene are MNHNY and SVGAGI (reference sequence). V shed 4 bases and J shed 5 bases, with 11 bases lying between them. The CDR3 runs to 13 residues. This CDR3 is CASSSRQATEAFF. Here the CDR3 DNA reads TGTGCCAGCAGTTCCCGACAGGCTACTGAAGCTTTCTTT.

The V call is TRBV6-5, the J call TRBJ1-6; D might be TRBD1 (6 bases). Trimming took off 0 bases at V and 10 bases at J, with 13 bases between the two ends. The germline gives CDR1 MNHEY, CDR2 SVGAGI. This CDR3 has 15 residues. CDR3: CASSYSNRVDSPLHF. DNA of the CDR3: TGTGCCAGCAGTTACTCAAACAGGGTCGACTCACCCCTCCACTTT.

As for this clone: The DNA is left out, because the CDR3 cannot be placed on it with certainty; the CDR3 is given as TCRdb lists it. The chain combines TRBV30 with TRBJ1-1. Germline V gene sequence: CDR1 GTSNPN, CDR2 SVGIG (reference sequence). The CDR3 length is 16 residues, termini included. This CDR3 reads CAWSGAVLRGSTEAFF.

The chain is built from TRBV5-1 and TRBJ2-2; D ambiguous. This CDR3 spans 15 amino acids. Germline lookup yields CDR1 SGHRS and CDR2 YFSETQ. V was trimmed by 5 bases and J by 1 base, leaving 12 bases between them. The CDR3 loop is CASRQTTMNTGELFF. The CDR3 bases are TGCGCCAGCAGACAAACAACGATGAACACCGGGGAGCTGTTTTTT.

There are a few counts of this clone. This rearrangement joins TRBV11-2 to TRBJ2-2; 7 positions agree with TRBD2. Trimming removed 5 bases from V and 1 base from J; junction bases left unmatched: 7. CDR1 and CDR2 (germline): SGHAT, FQNNGV. This CDR3 comprises 16 residues. The CDR3 reads CASSILGGVNTGELFF. CDR3 nucleotide sequence: TGTGCCAGCAGCATACTTGGGGGGGTGAACACCGGGGAGCTGTTTTTT. The whole variable domain, remainder taken from reference TRBV11-2 and TRBJ2-2, is EAGVAQSPRYKIIEKRQSVAFWCNPISGHATLYWYQQILGQGPKLLIQFQNNGVVDDSQLPKDRFSAERLKGVDSTLKIQPAKLEDSAVYLCASSILGGVNTGELFFGEGSRLTVL.